What follows describes a single TCR beta chain. The antigen remains undetermined. The CDR3 extends over 15 amino acids. Trimming left V 10 bases short and J 2 bases short, with 18 bases between. CDR1 is LNHDA and CDR2 is SQIVND in the germline V gene (reference sequence). Time point described: week 23, last vaccination. Doses consisted of 300 ug of mutant IDH1 20-mer peptide each, paired with topical imiquimod. The data were produced by immunoSEQ multiplex PCR, yet TCRdb's version contains in-frame clones alone and is incomplete. The repertoire has about 64,000 clones, approximately 85% of them found once; the top ten carry approximately 4.3%. The data were taken from a study of a mutant IDH1 vaccine in newly diagnosed glioma. Broader study findings: Vaccination induced immune responses in about 92% of patients.

The rearrangement joins TRBV19 to TRBJ1-5; D call uncertain. The TCR comes from a man aged 25 to 40 with glioma. The sample here was PBMCs, taken from a glioma patient whose treatment included an IDH1 peptide vaccine. The CDR3 sequence: CATTARERGNQPQHF. The CDR3 DNA sequence: TGTGCCACCACAGCCCGGGAGAGGGGCAATCAGCCCCAGCATTTT.